Listed below are T cell receptor beta chains from one sample, sequenced in a study of OX40 agonist ivuxolimab in advanced cancers. Profiled with immunoSEQ multiplex PCR; TCRdb holds only in-frame clones, not every one. This table holds about 53,000 clones, more than 70% found once. The sequences come from CD4+ or CD8+ T cells sorted from blood, collected in a trial of the OX40 agonist ivuxolimab. These receptors originate from an adult with an advanced solid tumor such as melanoma, head and neck, liver or kidney cancer. CDR3s include the opening cysteine and the closing phenylalanine or tryptophan. The D gene is left open where the match is weak. Clone size is not always given. Where it is, it says once, few, many or a class for expanded clones.

J | size | V | D | CDR3 | DNA
TRBJ2-3 | . | TRBV28 | TRBD2 | CASTKAGGTPDTQYF | TGTGCCAGCACCAAAGCGGGAGGGACGCCAGATACGCAGTATTTT
TRBJ2-3 | . | TRBV18 | . | CASSPRKGSTDTQYF | TGTGCCAGCTCACCACGGAAGGGGTCCACAGATACGCAGTATTTT
TRBJ1-4 | . | TRBV5-1 | . | CASSFGSENEKLFF | TGCGCCAGCAGCTTTGGGTCGGAAAATGAAAAACTGTTTTTT
TRBJ2-1 | . | TRBV2 | TRBD2 | CASRTSAYNEQFF | TGTGCCAGCCGAACTAGCGCGTACAATGAGCAGTTCTTC
TRBJ2-1 | . | TRBV7-8 | . | CASSFFRPLVGGENEQFF | TGTGCCAGCAGCTTTTTCCGACCTTTAGTGGGAGGTGAGAATGAGCAGTTCTTC
TRBJ1-5 | . | TRBV19 | . | CASSIRQGNQPQHF | TGTGCCAGTAGTATACGGCAGGGTAATCAGCCCCAGCATTTT
TRBJ2-3 | . | TRBV19 | . | CASSRHESTDTQYF | TGTGCCAGTTCCAGACACGAGAGCACAGATACGCAGTATTTT
TRBJ2-1 | . | TRBV27 | TRBD2 | CASRYGRGGSYNEQFF | TGTGCCAGCAGGTACGGGAGGGGGGGCTCCTACAATGAGCAGTTCTTC
TRBJ2-2 | . | TRBV4-2 | . | CASSPKPGDGELFF | TGTGCCAGCAGCCCAAAACCCGGGGACGGGGAGCTGTTTTTT
TRBJ2-7 | few | TRBV5-4 | . | CASSQDYNLAGYEQYF | TGTGCCAGCAGCCAAGATTACAATTTGGCAGGGTACGAGCAGTACTTC
TRBJ2-1 | . | TRBV19 | . | CASGGMSDYNEQFF | TGTGCCAGTGGGGGTATGTCCGACTACAATGAGCAGTTCTTC
TRBJ1-2 | . | TRBV5-4 | . | CASSPEGTLFYGYTF | TGTGCCAGCAGCCCCGAGGGGACGCTCTTCTATGGCTACACCTTC
TRBJ2-1 | . | TRBV11-2 | . | CASSLVVGAGFWPFF | TGTGCCAGCAGCTTAGTCGTAGGGGCGGGATTTTGGCCGTTCTTC
TRBJ2-7 | few | TRBV7-9 | . | CASSSLGGAGEQYF | TGTGCCAGCAGCTCCCTCGGGGGCGCGGGCGAGCAGTACTTC
TRBJ1-1 | once | TRBV7-9 | TRBD1 | CASSREPGQGASNTEAFF | TGTGCCAGCAGCCGCGAGCCGGGACAGGGGGCTTCGAACACTGAAGCTTTCTTT
TRBJ1-1 | . | TRBV5-4 | . | CASSTPQGKNTEAFF | TGTGCCAGCAGCACCCCGCAGGGAAAGAACACTGAAGCTTTCTTT